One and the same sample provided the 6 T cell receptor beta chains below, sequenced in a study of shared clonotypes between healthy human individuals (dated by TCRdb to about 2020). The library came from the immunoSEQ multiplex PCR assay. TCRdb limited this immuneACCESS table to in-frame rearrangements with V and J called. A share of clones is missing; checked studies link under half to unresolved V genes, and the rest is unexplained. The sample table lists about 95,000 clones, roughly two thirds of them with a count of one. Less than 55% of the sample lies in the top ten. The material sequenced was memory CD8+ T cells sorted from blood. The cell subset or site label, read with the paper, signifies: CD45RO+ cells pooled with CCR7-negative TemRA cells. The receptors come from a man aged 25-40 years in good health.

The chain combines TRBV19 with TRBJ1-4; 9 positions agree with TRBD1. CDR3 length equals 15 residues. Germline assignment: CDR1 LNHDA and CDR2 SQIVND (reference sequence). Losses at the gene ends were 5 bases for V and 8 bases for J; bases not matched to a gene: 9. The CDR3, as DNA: TGTGCCAGTAGTCCTGGGGACAGGGAAAACGAAAAACTGTTTTTT. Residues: CASSPGDRENEKLFF. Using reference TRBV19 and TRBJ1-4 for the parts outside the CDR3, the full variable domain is DGGITQSPKYLFRKEGQNVTLSCEQNLNHDAMYWYRQDPGQGLRLIYYSQIVNDFQKGDIAEGYSVSREKKESFPLTVTSAQKNPTAFYLCASSPGDRENEKLFFGSGTQLSVL.

The CDR3 DNA reads as TGTGCCAGTAGTAAGCAGGGCGGCGGCTACACCTTC. This codes for CASSKQGGGYTF. This chain joins TRBV19 and TRBJ1-2, with a possible D match to TRBD1 (5 bases). The germline gives CDR1 LNHDA, CDR2 SQIVND (reference sequence). This CDR3 has 12 amino acids. The germline V and J ends were trimmed by 4 bases and 8 bases, with 11 bases remaining between them.

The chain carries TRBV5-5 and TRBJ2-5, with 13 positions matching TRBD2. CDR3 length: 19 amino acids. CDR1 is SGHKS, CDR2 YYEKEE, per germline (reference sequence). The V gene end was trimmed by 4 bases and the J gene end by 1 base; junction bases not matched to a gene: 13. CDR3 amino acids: CASSNRTSGSLFGQETQYF. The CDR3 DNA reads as TGTGCCAGCAGCAACCGGACTAGCGGGAGCCTGTTTGGCCAAGAGACCCAGTACTTC. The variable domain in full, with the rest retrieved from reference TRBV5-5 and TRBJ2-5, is DAGVTQSPTHLIKTRGQQVTLRCSPISGHKSVSWYQQVLGQGPQFIFQYYEKEERGRGNFPDRFSARQFPNYSSELNVNALLLGDSALYLCASSNRTSGSLFGQETQYFGPGTRLLVL.

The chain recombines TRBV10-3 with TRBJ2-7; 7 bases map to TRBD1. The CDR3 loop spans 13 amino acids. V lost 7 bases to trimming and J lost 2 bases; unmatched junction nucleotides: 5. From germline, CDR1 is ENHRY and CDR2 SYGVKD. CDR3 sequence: CAITLGQTYEQYF. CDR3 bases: TGTGCCATCACTTTGGGACAGACCTACGAGCAGTACTTC.

The CDR3 is CASSLGLADTGELFF. CDR3 DNA: TGCGCCAGCAGCTTGGGCCTAGCGGACACCGGGGAGCTGTTTTTT. The chain employs TRBV5-1 and TRBJ2-2; TRBD2 agrees at 7 bases. There are 15 residues in the CDR3. The V and J ends lost 0 bases and 3 bases, in that order; junction bases with no gene match: 2. Germline CDR1 and CDR2: SGHRS and YFSETQ.

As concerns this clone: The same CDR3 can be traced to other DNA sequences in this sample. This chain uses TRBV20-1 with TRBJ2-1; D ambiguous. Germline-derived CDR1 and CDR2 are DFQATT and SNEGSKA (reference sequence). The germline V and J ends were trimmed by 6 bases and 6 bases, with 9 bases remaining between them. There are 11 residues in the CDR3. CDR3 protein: CSATTSNEQFF. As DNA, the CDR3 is TGCAGTGCAACAACGTCCAATGAGCAGTTCTTC.